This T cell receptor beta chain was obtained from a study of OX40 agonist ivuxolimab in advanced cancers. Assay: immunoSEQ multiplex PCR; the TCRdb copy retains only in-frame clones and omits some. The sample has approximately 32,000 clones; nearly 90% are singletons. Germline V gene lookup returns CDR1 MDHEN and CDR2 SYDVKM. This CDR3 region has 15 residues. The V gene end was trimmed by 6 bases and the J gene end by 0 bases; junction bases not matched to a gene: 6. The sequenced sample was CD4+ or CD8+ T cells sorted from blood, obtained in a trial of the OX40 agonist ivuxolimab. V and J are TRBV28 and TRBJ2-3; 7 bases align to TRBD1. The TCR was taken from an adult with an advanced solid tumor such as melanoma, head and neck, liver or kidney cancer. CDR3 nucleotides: TGTGCCAGCAGCGAACCGGGACAGAGCACAGATACGCAGTATTTT. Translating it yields CASSEPGQSTDTQYF.